These 25 T cell receptor beta chains were all obtained from the same sample, sequenced in a study of cytomegalovirus exposure and HLA in healthy donors. Use of 60 Vbeta and 13 Jbeta primers characterized the PCR. The method was immunoSEQ multiplex PCR; TCRdb's version includes in-frame clones alone and lacks a portion of them. The sample lists 150,000 to 200,000 clones, about three quarters occurring once. Sequenced sample: PBMCs. The receptors were gathered from a woman aged 25 to 39 in good health and CMV-seronegative.

V gene TRBV27 combines with J gene TRBJ1-1; no clear D gene. From germline, CDR1 is MNHEY and CDR2 SMNVEV (reference sequence). V was trimmed by 4 bases and J by 1 base, leaving 10 bases between them. The CDR3 consists of 14 residues. This chain's CDR3 is CASSWANSNTEAFF. The CDR3 DNA follows: TGTGCCAGCAGTTGGGCCAATTCGAACACTGAAGCTTTCTTT.

The gene calls are TRBV2 and TRBJ1-2; D gene unclear. Germline CDR1 and CDR2: SNHLY and FYNNEI. The CDR3 extends over 13 amino acids. Trimming cost V 6 bases and J 4 bases, with 12 bases left between them. CDR3 amino acids: CASRGRGFYGYTF. As DNA, the CDR3 is TGTGCCAGCAGGGGCCGAGGGTTCTATGGCTACACCTTC. The whole variable domain, remainder taken from reference TRBV2 and TRBJ1-2, is EPEVTQTPSHQVTQMGQEVILRCVPISNHLYFYWYRQILGQKVEFLVSFYNNEISEKSEIFDDQFSVERPDGSNFTLKIRSTKLEDSAMYFCASRGRGFYGYTFGSGTRLTVV.

This clone turned up a few times. This chain joins TRBV7-6 and TRBJ1-5, with 9 positions matching TRBD1. Germline V lookup: CDR1 SGHVS, CDR2 FNYEAQ. V dropped 5 bases and J dropped 3; count of bases not matched to a gene: 5. The length of the CDR3 is 15 residues. CDR3 loop: CASSPGTGNNQPQHF. The CDR3, as DNA: TGTGCCAGCAGCCCTGGGACAGGGAACAATCAGCCCCAGCATTTT. Variable domain in full (rest from reference TRBV7-6 and TRBJ1-5): GAGVSQSPRYKVTKRGQDVALRCDPISGHVSLYWYRQALGQGPEFLTYFNYEAQQDKSGLPNDRFSAERPEGSISTLTIQRTEQRDSAMYRCASSPGTGNNQPQHFGDGTRLSIL.

This clone was seen a handful of times. The chain recombines TRBV7-2 with TRBJ2-7; TRBD2 matches 8 bases. The ends lost 5 bases at V and 1 base at J; junction bases unmatched: 7. There are 15 residues in the CDR3. Germline V lookup: CDR1 SGHTA, CDR2 FQGNSA. The CDR3 DNA reads as TGTGCCAGCAGCAATAGCGGGGCGGCGTCCTACGAGCAGTACTTC. This codes for CASSNSGAASYEQYF. Full variable domain (outside the CDR3, taken from reference TRBV7-2 and TRBJ2-7): GAGVSQSPSNKVTEKGKDVELRCDPISGHTALYWYRQSLGQGLEFLIYFQGNSAPDKSGLPSDRFSAERTGGSVSTLTIQRTQQEDSAVYLCASSNSGAASYEQYFGPGTRLTVT.

Comment on this clone: A junction end diverges from the germline sequence, so it may reflect a read error. The chain joins TRBV4-2 to TRBJ2-3; 7 nucleotides align to TRBD2. CDR1 is LGHNA, CDR2 YNFKEQ, per germline. The CDR3 has 17 residues. This CDR3 reads CASSEDQAGSSTDTQYF. In DNA, the CDR3 is TGTGCCAGCAGCGAAGACCAAGCGGGGTCTAGCACAGATACGCAGTATTTT.

V is TRBV5-4 and J is TRBJ1-4; the D gene is possibly TRBD1 (5 bases). Germline CDR1 SGHNT, CDR2 YYREEE (reference sequence). This CDR3 is 14 amino acids long. Trimming cost V 2 bases and J 6 bases, with 11 bases left between them. This CDR3 is CASSFGTGDEKLFF. CDR3 DNA sequence: TGTGCCAGCAGCTTCGGGACGGGGGATGAAAAACTGTTTTTT.

V is TRBV4-3 and J is TRBJ2-7, with 9 bases fitting TRBD2. The CDR3 has 17 residues. V was clipped by 1 base and J by 2 bases; unmatched bases: 9. Germline lookup yields CDR1 LGHNA and CDR2 YSLEER. CDR3 DNA sequence: TGCGCCAGCAGCCAAGTCCGAGGGACTAGCCAAACCTACGAGCAGTACTTC. It yields the protein CASSQVRGTSQTYEQYF.

This chain uses TRBV5-1 with TRBJ2-7, with D possibly being TRBD1 (5 bases). Germline V gene sequence: CDR1 SGHRS, CDR2 YFSETQ. The CDR3 contains 14 residues. V was shortened by 6 bases and J by 2 bases, with 15 bases between the two germline ends. The CDR3 here is CASTPGLKTYEQYF. DNA for the CDR3: TGCGCCAGCACACCAGGGCTAAAGACCTACGAGCAGTACTTC.

V usage is TRBV28 and J usage is TRBJ1-2; D gene unclear. Trimming removed 5 bases at V and 7 bases at J, with 11 bases between. The germline V gene has CDR1 MDHEN and CDR2 SYDVKM. CDR3 length equals 12 residues. CDR3 loop: CASSTSVGGYTF. The CDR3 DNA reads as TGTGCCAGCAGTACCTCCGTCGGTGGCTACACCTTC.

J is TRBJ1-1 and V is TRBV4-1; TRBD1 matches 7 bases. CDR1 and CDR2 from the germline V gene are MGHRA and YSYEKL. Trimming removed 2 bases from V and 4 bases from J; junction bases left unmatched: 16. The CDR3 consists of 18 residues. CDR3 sequence: CASSQILILRQGGTEAFF. The CDR3 bases are TGCGCCAGCAGCCAAATATTAATCCTTCGACAGGGAGGCACTGAAGCTTTCTTT.

This chain links TRBV4-2 with TRBJ1-5; TRBD1 might be the D (5 bases). Germline CDR1 is LGHNA and CDR2 is YNFKEQ. This CDR3 has 20 residues. Trimming took off 0 bases at V and 0 bases at J, with 21 bases between the two ends. The DNA for the CDR3 is TGTGCCAGCAGCCAAGACCCTGGGTGGGGGGTGGCGTATAGCAATCAGCCCCAGCATTTT. This codes for CASSQDPGWGVAYSNQPQHF.

This clone turned up a few times. The chain uses TRBV5-4 and TRBJ1-2; 8 bases line up with TRBD1. Losses at the gene ends were 1 base for V and 3 bases for J; bases not matched to a gene: 2. Germline-derived CDR1 and CDR2 are SGHNT and YYREEE (reference sequence). CDR3 length: 14 amino acids. The CDR3 reads CASSLKGQDYGYTF. In nucleotides, the CDR3 is TGTGCCAGCAGCTTGAAGGGACAGGACTATGGCTACACCTTC. Variable domain in full (rest from reference TRBV5-4 and TRBJ1-2): ETGVTQSPTHLIKTRGQQVTLRCSSQSGHNTVSWYQQALGQGPQFIFQYYREEENGRGNFPPRFSGLQFPNYSSELNVNALELDDSALYLCASSLKGQDYGYTFGSGTRLTVV.

The chain couples TRBV18 to TRBJ2-1, with 7 bases matching TRBD2. The CDR3 runs 16 residues. In germline, CDR1 is KGHSH, CDR2 LQKENI. Trimming removed 3 bases from V and 4 bases from J; junction bases left unmatched: 9. CDR3 residues: CASSPVVLAAYNEQFF. The CDR3 DNA is TGTGCCAGCTCACCCGTTGTCCTAGCGGCATACAATGAGCAGTTCTTC.

This rearrangement joins TRBV5-4 to TRBJ2-7; D is possibly TRBD2 (6 bases). Germline CDR1 SGHNT, CDR2 YYREEE (reference sequence). Trimming took 2 bases from V and 3 from J, leaving 12 bases between them. The CDR3 contains 14 residues. The CDR3 reads CASSFRGKLYEQYF. In DNA, the CDR3 is TGTGCCAGCAGCTTCCGGGGGAAGCTCTACGAGCAGTACTTC. The full variable domain, completed using reference TRBV5-4 and TRBJ2-7, is ETGVTQSPTHLIKTRGQQVTLRCSSQSGHNTVSWYQQALGQGPQFIFQYYREEENGRGNFPPRFSGLQFPNYSSELNVNALELDDSALYLCASSFRGKLYEQYFGPGTRLTVT.

The chain recombines TRBV4-1 with TRBJ2-7; D is ambiguous. Trimming stripped 7 bases from V and 0 bases from J, with 10 bases between. The CDR3 sequence is 13 residues long. Germline CDR1 and CDR2: MGHRA and YSYEKL. The CDR3 DNA reads TGCGCCAGCACCGTCCGAGTCTCCTACGAGCAGTACTTC. Its protein is CASTVRVSYEQYF.

This clone was observed a handful of times. The chain recombines TRBV27 with TRBJ2-7; TRBD1 aligns across 9 bases. CDR1 is MNHEY, CDR2 SMNVEV, per germline (reference sequence). The CDR3 runs 14 residues. Germline trimming cut 5 bases from V and 4 bases from J; bases unmatched to any gene: 6. CDR3 amino acids: CASSVDRGYYEQYF. Written as DNA, the CDR3 is TGTGCCAGCAGTGTGGACAGGGGATATTACGAGCAGTACTTC.

The chain combines TRBV6-5 with TRBJ1-2; D unresolved. The germline CDR1 and CDR2 sequences are MNHEY and SVGAGI. Trimming removed 6 bases at V and 4 bases at J, with 12 bases between. This CDR3 spans 13 amino acids. DNA of the CDR3: TGTGCCAGCAGCCCCGGGAGGGTCTATGGCTACACCTTC. As protein: CASSPGRVYGYTF.

This rearrangement joins TRBV5-5 to TRBJ2-7, with TRBD2 matching 7 bases. Trimming removed 4 bases from V and 0 bases from J; junction bases left unmatched: 7. Per the germline V gene, CDR1 is SGHKS and CDR2 is YYEKEE (reference sequence). The CDR3 has 15 residues. The DNA of the CDR3 is TGTGCCAGCAGCCTGGGGAGGGAGAGCTCCTACGAGCAGTACTTC. It codes for CASSLGRESSYEQYF.

V gene TRBV7-6 combines with J gene TRBJ2-2; D possibly corresponds to TRBD1 (6 bases). With 4 bases removed from V and 2 bases from J, the gap between germline ends came to 11 bases. Germline V gene lookup returns CDR1 SGHVS and CDR2 FNYEAQ. The CDR3 extends over 15 amino acids. The CDR3 region is CASSSTGINTGELFF. The CDR3 nucleotides are TGTGCCAGCAGCTCAACAGGGATCAACACCGGGGAGCTGTTTTTT.

The genes are TRBV28 and TRBJ2-5, with D tentatively TRBD1 (6 bases). The J call may be wrong; the DNA end is better matched by TRBJ2-7. Per the germline V gene, CDR1 is MDHEN and CDR2 is SYDVKM. This CDR3 is 15 amino acids long. CDR3 sequence: CASRRLQGLSYEQYF. CDR3 DNA sequence: TGTGCCAGCAGACGTCTTCAGGGGTTATCCTACGAGCAGTACTTC.

This clone was seen once. The V call is TRBV19, the J call TRBJ2-1, with 7 bases that match TRBD2. From germline, CDR1 is LNHDA and CDR2 SQIVND (reference sequence). The CDR3 is made up of 18 amino acids. J lost 0 bases, V lost 5 bases, and 13 bases had no gene match. CDR3 sequence: CASSFSSGLLSSYNEQFF. The CDR3 coding sequence is TGTGCCAGTAGTTTTTCTAGCGGCCTACTCAGCTCCTACAATGAGCAGTTCTTC.

The chain combines TRBV18 with TRBJ1-3; D is unclear. Trimming removed 6 bases from V and 0 bases from J, with 12 bases in between. This CDR3 is built from 15 residues. Germline loops: CDR1 KGHSH, CDR2 LQKENI. The CDR3 bases are TGTGCCAGCTCGCGTGACTCTAACTCTGGAAACACCATATATTTT. Translated: CASSRDSNSGNTIYF.

The chain employs TRBV4-2 and TRBJ2-3; 9 nucleotides align to TRBD2. The V gene's germline CDR1 is LGHNA and CDR2 YNFKEQ. With 2 bases clipped from V and 2 bases from J, the junction kept 8 bases outside the gene matches. The CDR3 has 17 amino acids. CDR3 amino acids: CASSQSVAGVNTDTQYF. In DNA form, the CDR3 reads TGTGCCAGCAGCCAATCCGTAGCGGGAGTAAACACAGATACGCAGTATTTT.

This chain connects TRBV19 to TRBJ1-2; D is uncertain. The CDR3 spans 12 residues. V gave up 10 bases and J gave up 4 bases, with 13 bases separating them. Germline CDR1 is LNHDA and CDR2 is SQIVND (reference sequence). The CDR3 DNA reads TGTGCCACCCTAGCACAGATCTATGGCTACACCTTC. This encodes CATLAQIYGYTF.

This chain connects TRBV9 to TRBJ2-2; 12 bases are shared with TRBD2. Germline loops: CDR1 SGDLS, CDR2 YYNGEE. J gave up 3 bases and V 3 bases, and 3 bases lay outside the gene matches. The CDR3 sequence is 16 residues long. The CDR3 region is CASSATSGGYTGELFF. In DNA form, the CDR3 reads TGTGCCAGCAGCGCTACTAGCGGGGGGTACACCGGGGAGCTGTTTTTT.